The 2 T cell receptor beta chains listed next were all sequenced from one sample in a study of OX40 agonist ivuxolimab in advanced cancers. Library prep was done by the immunoSEQ multiplex PCR assay. TCRdb obtained this table from immuneACCESS and retained in-frame rearrangements with V and J assigned. These tables miss some clones; where compared with another copy, unresolved V genes account for less than half of the shortfall, and the remainder is unexplained. This sample gives about 60,000 clones in total; around 87% of them show up just once. The top ten clonotypes cover 5.2% of the sample. The sample was CD4+ or CD8+ T cells sorted from blood, taken in a trial of the OX40 agonist ivuxolimab. The receptors stem from an adult with an advanced solid tumor such as melanoma, head and neck, liver or kidney cancer.

Only one count was recorded for this clone. CDR3 in amino acids: CASSYRGTYEQYF. The CDR3 DNA is TGTGCCAGCAGTTACCGGGGGACCTACGAGCAGTACTTC. The chain recombines TRBV27 with TRBJ2-7; a weak D match, TRBD2 (6 bases). Trimming took off 4 bases at V and 2 bases at J, with 9 bases between the two ends. This CDR3 is 13 amino acids long. Germline CDR1 reads MNHEY; CDR2 reads SMNVEV (reference sequence).

The chain uses TRBV5-4 and TRBJ2-2; the D gene is possibly TRBD2 (5 bases). The V end was cut by 1 base, the J end by 7 bases, with 8 bases between. CDR1 and CDR2 from the germline V gene are SGHNT and YYREEE (reference sequence). The length of the CDR3 is 13 residues. The CDR3: CASSLFGIGELFF. In DNA, the CDR3 is TGTGCCAGCAGCTTGTTCGGGATCGGGGAGCTGTTTTTT.